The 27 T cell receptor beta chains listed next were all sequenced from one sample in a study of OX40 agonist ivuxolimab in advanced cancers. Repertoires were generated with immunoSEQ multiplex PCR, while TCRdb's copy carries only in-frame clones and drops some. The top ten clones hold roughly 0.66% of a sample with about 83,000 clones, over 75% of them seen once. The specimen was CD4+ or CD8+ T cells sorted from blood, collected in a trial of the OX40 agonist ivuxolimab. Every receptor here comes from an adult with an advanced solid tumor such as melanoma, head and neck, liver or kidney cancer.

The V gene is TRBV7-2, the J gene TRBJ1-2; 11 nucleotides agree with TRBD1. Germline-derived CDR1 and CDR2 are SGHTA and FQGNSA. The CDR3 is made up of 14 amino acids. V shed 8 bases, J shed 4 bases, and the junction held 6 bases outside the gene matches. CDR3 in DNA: TGTGCCAGCTCACCCGGGACAGGGGGCTATGGCTACACCTTC. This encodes CASSPGTGGYGYTF.

DNA of the CDR3: TGTGCCAGCAGCTCCGGGACAGCGTTCTATGGCTACACCTTC. This codes for CASSSGTAFYGYTF. The chain is built from TRBV7-9 and TRBJ1-2, with 7 bases that match TRBD1. The CDR3 consists of 14 residues. J was trimmed by 4 bases and V by 4 bases; bases with no gene match: 6. The germline V gene has CDR1 SEHNR and CDR2 FQNEAQ (reference sequence). The variable domain in full, with the rest retrieved from reference TRBV7-9 and TRBJ1-2, is DTGVSQNPRHKITKRGQNVTFRCDPISEHNRLYWYRQTLGQGPEFLTYFQNEAQLEKSRLLSDRFSAERPKGSFSTLEIQRTEQGDSAMYLCASSSGTAFYGYTFGSGTRLTVV.

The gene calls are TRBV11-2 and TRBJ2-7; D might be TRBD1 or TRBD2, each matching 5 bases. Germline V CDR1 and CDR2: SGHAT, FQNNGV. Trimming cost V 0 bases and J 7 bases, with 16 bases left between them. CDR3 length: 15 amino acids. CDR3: CASSLELGTGMEQYF. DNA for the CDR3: TGTGCCAGCAGCTTAGAATTAGGGACGGGGATGGAGCAGTACTTC.

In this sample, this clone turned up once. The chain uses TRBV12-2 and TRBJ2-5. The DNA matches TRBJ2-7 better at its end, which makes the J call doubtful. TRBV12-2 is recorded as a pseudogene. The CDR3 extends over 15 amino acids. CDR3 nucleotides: TGTGCAAGTCGCTCAGAAGGCCCAGGACCCTACGAGCAGTACTTC. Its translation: CASRSEGPGPYEQYF.

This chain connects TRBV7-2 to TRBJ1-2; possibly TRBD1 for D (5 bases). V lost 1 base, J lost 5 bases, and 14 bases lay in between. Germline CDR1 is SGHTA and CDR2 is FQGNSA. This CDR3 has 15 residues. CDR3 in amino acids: CASSLEAGREYGYTF. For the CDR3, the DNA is TGTGCCAGCAGCTTAGAGGCAGGGAGAGAGTATGGCTACACCTTC.

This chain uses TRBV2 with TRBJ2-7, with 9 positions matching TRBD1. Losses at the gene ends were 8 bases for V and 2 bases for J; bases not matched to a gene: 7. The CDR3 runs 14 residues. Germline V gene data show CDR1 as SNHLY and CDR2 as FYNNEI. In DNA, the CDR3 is TGTGCCAGCCTCCGGGACAGGGCCACCTACGAGCAGTACTTC. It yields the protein CASLRDRATYEQYF.

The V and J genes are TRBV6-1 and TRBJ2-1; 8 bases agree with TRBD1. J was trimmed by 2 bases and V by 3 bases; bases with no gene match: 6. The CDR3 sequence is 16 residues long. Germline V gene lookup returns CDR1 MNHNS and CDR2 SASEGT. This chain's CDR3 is CASSDPGTGAYNEQFF. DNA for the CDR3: TGTGCCAGCAGTGACCCCGGGACAGGAGCCTACAATGAGCAGTTCTTC.

The CDR3 DNA reads TGTGCCAGCAGCCCCGGGGGGTTAGTCACCGGGGAGCTGTTTTTT. Its protein product is CASSPGGLVTGELFF. V is TRBV5-4 and J is TRBJ2-2; 7 nucleotides align to TRBD2. The germline CDR1 and CDR2 sequences are SGHNT and YYREEE (reference sequence). V was pared by 4 bases and J by 4 bases, with 7 bases of the junction left unmatched. CDR3 length equals 15 residues. The whole variable domain, filled in from reference TRBV5-4 and TRBJ2-2, reads ETGVTQSPTHLIKTRGQQVTLRCSSQSGHNTVSWYQQALGQGPQFIFQYYREEENGRGNFPPRFSGLQFPNYSSELNVNALELDDSALYLCASSPGGLVTGELFFGEGSRLTVL.

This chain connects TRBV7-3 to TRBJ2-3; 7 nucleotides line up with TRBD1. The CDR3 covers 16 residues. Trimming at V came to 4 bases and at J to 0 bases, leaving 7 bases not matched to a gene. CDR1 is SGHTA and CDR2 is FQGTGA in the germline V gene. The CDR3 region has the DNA TGTGCCAGCAGCTCGGGGACAGATCGGAGCACAGATACGCAGTATTTT. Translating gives CASSSGTDRSTDTQYF.

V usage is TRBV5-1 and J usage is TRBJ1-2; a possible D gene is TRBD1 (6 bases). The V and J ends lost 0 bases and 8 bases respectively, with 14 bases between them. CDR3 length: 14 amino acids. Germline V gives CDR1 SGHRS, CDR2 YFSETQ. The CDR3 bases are TGCGCCAGCAGCTTGGCAGACAGGACGGGGGGCTACACCTTC. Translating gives CASSLADRTGGYTF.

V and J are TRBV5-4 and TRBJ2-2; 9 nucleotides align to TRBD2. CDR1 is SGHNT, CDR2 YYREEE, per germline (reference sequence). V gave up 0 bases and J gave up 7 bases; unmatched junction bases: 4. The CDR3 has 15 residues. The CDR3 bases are TGTGCCAGCAGCTTGGGCGGGGGGGCCCGCGGGGAGCTGTTTTTT. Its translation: CASSLGGGARGELFF.

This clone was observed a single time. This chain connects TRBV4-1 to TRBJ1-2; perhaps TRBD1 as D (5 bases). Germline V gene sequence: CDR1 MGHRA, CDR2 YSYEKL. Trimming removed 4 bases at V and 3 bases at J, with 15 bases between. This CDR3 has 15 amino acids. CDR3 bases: TGCGCCAGCAGCCCGGAGAGGGGCAGCGACTATGGCTACACCTTC. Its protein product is CASSPERGSDYGYTF.

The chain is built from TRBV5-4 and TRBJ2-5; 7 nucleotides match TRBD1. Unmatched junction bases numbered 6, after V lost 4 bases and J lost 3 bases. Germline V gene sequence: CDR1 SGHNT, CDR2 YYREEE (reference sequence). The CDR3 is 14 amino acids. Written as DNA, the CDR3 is TGTGCCAGCAGCGGAACCGGGACAGAAGAGACCCAGTACTTC. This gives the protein CASSGTGTEETQYF.

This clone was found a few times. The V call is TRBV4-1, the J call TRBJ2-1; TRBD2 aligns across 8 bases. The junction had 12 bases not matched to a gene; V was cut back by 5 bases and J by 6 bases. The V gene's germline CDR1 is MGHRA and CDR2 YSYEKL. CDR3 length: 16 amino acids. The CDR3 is CASSSDPGGRGNEQFF. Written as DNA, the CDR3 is TGCGCCAGCAGCTCGGACCCGGGGGGGCGGGGCAATGAGCAGTTCTTC.

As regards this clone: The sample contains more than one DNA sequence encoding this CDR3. CDR3 coding DNA: TGTGCCAGCAGCCCCGGACAGGGAAACTATGGCTACACCTTC. It codes for CASSPGQGNYGYTF. This rearrangement joins TRBV5-8 to TRBJ1-2, with 8 positions matching TRBD1. The V gene's germline CDR1 is SGHTS and CDR2 YDEGEE. J lost 2 bases, V lost 4 bases, and 4 bases had no gene match. The CDR3 consists of 14 residues.

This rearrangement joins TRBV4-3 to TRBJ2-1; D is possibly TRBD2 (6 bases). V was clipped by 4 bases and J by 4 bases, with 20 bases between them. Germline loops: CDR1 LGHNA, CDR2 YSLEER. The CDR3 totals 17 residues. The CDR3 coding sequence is TGCGCCAGCAGCCCATCCGGGGCGGGGTTTTCTTACAATGAGCAGTTCTTC. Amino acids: CASSPSGAGFSYNEQFF.

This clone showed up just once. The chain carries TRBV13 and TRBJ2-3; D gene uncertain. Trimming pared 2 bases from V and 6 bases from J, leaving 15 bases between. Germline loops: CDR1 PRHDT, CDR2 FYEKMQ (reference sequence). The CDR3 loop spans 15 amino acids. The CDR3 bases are TGTGCCAGCAGCTTAAGAACGGCCCCGCCTGATACGCAGTATTTT. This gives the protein CASSLRTAPPDTQYF.

CDR3 residues: CASSLRGATDTQYF. The CDR3 DNA sequence: TGTGCCAGCAGCCTCCGCGGGGCCACAGATACGCAGTATTTT. The chain links TRBV13 to TRBJ2-3; tentative D call: TRBD2 (6 bases). V lost 5 bases to trimming and J lost 2 bases, with 11 bases between them. Germline V gives CDR1 PRHDT, CDR2 FYEKMQ (reference sequence). This CDR3 region has 14 residues. The full variable domain, with the rest looked up from reference TRBV13 and TRBJ2-3, is AAGVIQSPRHLIKEKRETATLKCYPIPRHDTVYWYQQGPGQDPQFLISFYEKMQSDKGSIPDRFSAQQFSDYHSELNMSSLELGDSALYFCASSLRGATDTQYFGPGTRLTVL.

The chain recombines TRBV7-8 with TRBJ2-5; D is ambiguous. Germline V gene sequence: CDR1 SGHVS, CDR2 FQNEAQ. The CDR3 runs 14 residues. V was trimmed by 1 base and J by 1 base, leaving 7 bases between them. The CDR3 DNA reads TGTGCCAGCAGCTTAGGGGTCCTCCAAGAGACCCAGTACTTC. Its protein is CASSLGVLQETQYF. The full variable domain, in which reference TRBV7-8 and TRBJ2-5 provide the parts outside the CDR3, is GAGVSQSPRYKVAKRGQDVALRCDPISGHVSLFWYQQALGQGPEFLTYFQNEAQLDKSGLPSDRFFAERPEGSVSTLKIQRTQQEDSAVYLCASSLGVLQETQYFGPGTRLLVL.

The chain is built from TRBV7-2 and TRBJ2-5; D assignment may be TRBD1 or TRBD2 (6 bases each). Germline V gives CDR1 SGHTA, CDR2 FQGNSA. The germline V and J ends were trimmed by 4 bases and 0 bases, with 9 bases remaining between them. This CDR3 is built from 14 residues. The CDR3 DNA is TGTGCCAGCAGCTGGGGGGCGGACCAAGAGACCCAGTACTTC. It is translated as CASSWGADQETQYF.

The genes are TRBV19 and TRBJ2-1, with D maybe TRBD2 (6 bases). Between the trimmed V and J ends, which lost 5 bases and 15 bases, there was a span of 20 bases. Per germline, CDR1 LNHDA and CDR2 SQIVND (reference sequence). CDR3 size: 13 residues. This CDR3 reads CASSGDRDSLPFF. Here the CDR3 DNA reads TGTGCCAGTAGTGGTGACCGGGACTCCCTCCCGTTCTTC.

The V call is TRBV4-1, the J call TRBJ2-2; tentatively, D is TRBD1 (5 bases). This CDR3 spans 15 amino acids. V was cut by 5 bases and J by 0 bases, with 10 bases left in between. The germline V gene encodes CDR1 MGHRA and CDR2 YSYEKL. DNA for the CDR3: TGCGCCAGCAGCATAGACAGCGCGAACACCGGGGAGCTGTTTTTT. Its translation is CASSIDSANTGELFF.

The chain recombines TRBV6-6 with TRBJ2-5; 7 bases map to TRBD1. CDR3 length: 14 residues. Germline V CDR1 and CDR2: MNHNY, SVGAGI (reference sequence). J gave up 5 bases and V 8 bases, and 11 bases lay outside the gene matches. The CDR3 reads CASALGRGSETQYF. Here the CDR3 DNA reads TGTGCCAGCGCCCTGGGCAGGGGGTCGGAGACCCAGTACTTC.

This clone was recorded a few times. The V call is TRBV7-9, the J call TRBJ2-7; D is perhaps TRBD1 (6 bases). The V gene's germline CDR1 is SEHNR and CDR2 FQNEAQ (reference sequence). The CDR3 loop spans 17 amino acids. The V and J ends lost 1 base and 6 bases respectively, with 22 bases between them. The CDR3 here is CASSLGGPVQGLGEQYF. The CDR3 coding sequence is TGTGCCAGCAGCTTAGGGGGGCCCGTGCAGGGATTGGGCGAGCAGTACTTC.

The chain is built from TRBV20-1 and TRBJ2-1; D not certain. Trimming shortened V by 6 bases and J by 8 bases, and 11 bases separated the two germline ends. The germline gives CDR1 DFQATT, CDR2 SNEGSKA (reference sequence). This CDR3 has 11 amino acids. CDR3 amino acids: CSAPGLDEQFF. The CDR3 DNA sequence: TGCAGTGCCCCGGGCCTGGATGAGCAGTTCTTC.

This chain's CDR3 is CASNLGQPYSGNTIYF. CDR3 in DNA: TGTGCCAGTAACCTGGGACAGCCGTACTCTGGAAACACCATATATTTT. The rearrangement joins TRBV19 to TRBJ1-3; 7 bases match TRBD1. Per the germline V gene, CDR1 is LNHDA and CDR2 is SQIVND (reference sequence). V trimming: 7 bases; J trimming: 0 bases; junction bases outside the gene matches: 9. The CDR3 is made up of 16 amino acids.

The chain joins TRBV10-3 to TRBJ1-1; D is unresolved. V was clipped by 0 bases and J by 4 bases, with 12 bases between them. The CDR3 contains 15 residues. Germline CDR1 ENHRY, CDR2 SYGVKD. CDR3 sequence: CAISESDGPGTEAFF. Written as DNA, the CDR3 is TGTGCCATCAGTGAGTCGGACGGACCAGGCACTGAAGCTTTCTTT.